This T cell receptor (beta chain) was identified in a study of radiotherapy plus CTLA-4 blockade in lung cancer. In the study overall: An objective response was seen in approximately 17% of patients, and disease control in over 25%. General observations from the study: It was early blood T cell clone dynamics, with interferon-beta, that reportedly best predicted response.

Notes on this clone: The antigen remains undetermined.

Germline values: CDR1 KGHSH, CDR2 LQKENI. The V gene end was trimmed by 0 bases and the J gene end by 4 bases; junction bases not matched to a gene: 2. The CDR3 consists of 16 residues. Sequenced by immunoSEQ multiplex PCR; TCRdb stores in-frame clones only, minus some. The sample lists approximately 47,000 clones, roughly 60% occurring once. The J gene is TRBJ2-7, the V gene TRBV18; TRBD2 agrees at 14 bases. The receptor was isolated from a human donor with non-small cell lung cancer who had a partial response to radiotherapy plus ipilimumab. The sample here was peripheral blood, taken from a patient treated with radiotherapy plus ipilimumab. For the CDR3, the DNA is TGTGCCAGCTCACCACCGGGACTAGCGGGAGTGTACGAGCAGTACTTC. Protein product: CASSPPGLAGVYEQYF.